A single sample is the source of the 21 T cell receptor beta chains below, sequenced in a study of post-analysis software for immune sequencing data (dated by TCRdb to 2015 to 2017). General conclusions and limits of the study: Patients showed significantly higher frequencies than controls for roughly 5 TRBV segments, among them TRBV5-6, TRBV5-1 and TRBV20-1.

The library was generated by PCR. Sequencing relied on an Illumina HiSeq 2500. To reduce PCR and sequencing biases, unique molecular identifiers were incorporated into the TCR beta cDNA libraries. In-frame beta chains were kept once TCRdb had trimmed the public reads at Q25 with fastp and called clones with MiXCR. Rows with one shared CDR3 protein collapse into an entry with the most common genes and DNA. Within this sample are hundreds of thousands of distinct CDR3 sequences, with 55% to 70% of them counted one time only. The ten largest clones add up to over 9% of the sample. No cognate antigen is known for these TCRs. Sequenced: blood. The receptors here all came from a girl aged 2-9 years with multiple sclerosis.

The chain combines TRBV14 with TRBJ2-5, with D possibly TRBD2 on 6 matching bases. Germline V gives CDR1 SGHDN, CDR2 FVKESK. Between the trimmed V and J ends, which lost 3 bases and 11 bases, there was a span of 22 bases. The CDR3 is 15 residues long. Here the CDR3 DNA reads TGTGCCAGCAGCCATGCGGACTACCCGGCTGGGGAGCAGTACTTC. It encodes CASSHADYPAGEQYF.

V and J are TRBV20-1 and TRBJ1-1, with 8 bases aligning to TRBD1. Germline lookup yields CDR1 DFQATT and CDR2 SNEGSKA (reference sequence). The CDR3 runs to 14 residues. The J segment lost 11 bases and the V segment lost 1 base, leaving 12 bases of the junction unmatched. In nucleotides, the CDR3 is TGCAGTGCTAGAGGGGTTGGGCAGGGGGCATGGGCTTTCTTT. Its protein product is CSARGVGQGAWAFF.

This chain uses TRBV2 with TRBJ2-4; D may be TRBD1 (7 bases). The CDR3 has 20 residues. The V gene lost 6 bases and the J gene lost 0 bases, with 27 bases spanning the gap. CDR1 is SNHLY and CDR2 is FYNNEI in the germline V gene. DNA of the CDR3: TGTGCCAGCAGACAGGGGCTAAACCGGACTATTAGCCTAGCCAAAAACATTCAGTACTTC. Translated, it gives CASRQGLNRTISLAKNIQYF.

This chain links TRBV7-8 with TRBJ1-5; weak D call: TRBD1 (6 bases). The CDR3 runs to 14 residues. V lost 5 bases and J lost 3, with 11 bases in between. Germline V gene sequence: CDR1 SGHVS, CDR2 FQNEAQ. The CDR3, as DNA: TGTGCCAGCAGCCTTCGGACAGACAATCAGCCCCAGCATTTT. Translating it yields CASSLRTDNQPQHF.

V gene TRBV28 combines with J gene TRBJ2-7; D tentatively reads TRBD1 or TRBD2 (6 bases each). The J call may be mistaken, given a closer DNA end match to TRBJ2-5. This CDR3 has 20 amino acids. Germline V gene data show CDR1 as MDHEN and CDR2 as SYDVKM. CDR3 DNA: TGTGCCAGCAATCTCCGGACCCGTGGAGGGGGAAGGGGTCGACCGAAGACCCAGTACTTC. Translated, it gives CASNLRTRGGGRGRPKTQYF.

The chain employs TRBV7-2 and TRBJ1-2, with a tentative D call TRBD1 (6 bases). Germline V CDR1 and CDR2: SGHTA, FQGNSA. Trimming left V 7 bases short and J 5 bases short, with 14 bases between. The CDR3 extends over 13 amino acids. The CDR3 protein is CASTLGGMYGYTF. The DNA for the CDR3 is TGTGCCAGCACCCTAGGGGGGATGTATGGCTACACCTTC.

This rearrangement joins TRBV7-2 to TRBJ2-5; unclear D gene. The CDR3 contains 13 residues. Trimming left V 5 bases short and J 7 bases short, with 14 bases between. The germline gives CDR1 SGHTA, CDR2 FQGNSA. In nucleotides, the CDR3 is TGTGCCAGCAGCAGTACCCCACCGGGGACCCAGTACTTC. Its protein is CASSSTPPGTQYF.

As to this clonotype: Since no conserved phenylalanine or tryptophan closes the CDR3, a read error is the likely cause. The chain uses TRBV25-1 and TRBJ1-1, with a possible D match to TRBD1 (5 bases). This CDR3 has 13 amino acids. The V end was cut by 4 bases, the J end by 0 bases, with 6 bases between. CDR1 MGHDK and CDR2 SYGVNS come from the germline V gene. CDR3 amino acids: CASSGQMNTEAFL. As DNA, the CDR3 is TGTGCCAGCAGTGGACAGATGAACACTGAAGCTTTCCTT.

This sequence joins TRBV20-1 and TRBJ2-3; 9 nucleotides agree with TRBD2. J lost 4 bases, V lost 3 bases, and 8 bases had no gene match. The CDR3 loop spans 15 amino acids. From germline, CDR1 is DFQATT and CDR2 SNEGSKA (reference sequence). Here the CDR3 DNA reads TGCAGTGCTAGCGGCTTAGCGGGAGCGTCAGATACGCAGTATTTT. Its protein product is CSASGLAGASDTQYF.

The chain has TRBV3-1 and TRBJ1-3; tentative D call: TRBD1 (5 bases). The germline V gene has CDR1 LGHDT and CDR2 YNNKEL (reference sequence). Trimming cost V 3 bases and J 1 base, with 7 bases left between them. This CDR3 comprises 14 residues. CDR3 loop: CASSHGGSGNTIYF. The CDR3 nucleotides are TGTGCCAGCAGCCATGGGGGTTCTGGAAACACCATATATTTT.

The genes are TRBV2 and TRBJ2-5; D gene unclear. This CDR3 contains 15 residues. Germline V gene lookup returns CDR1 SNHLY and CDR2 FYNNEI. V lost 4 bases to trimming and J lost 5 bases, with 17 bases between them. CDR3 bases: TGTGCCAGCAGTGCCCCTCGTCCGAGCCAGGAGACCCAGTACTTC. Encoded protein: CASSAPRPSQETQYF.

The chain is built from TRBV7-2 and TRBJ1-2; possible D gene TRBD1, 5 bases. V was pared by 5 bases and J by 5 bases, with 9 bases between. This CDR3 spans 12 amino acids. Germline CDR1 reads SGHTA; CDR2 reads FQGNSA. The CDR3, as DNA: TGTGCCAGCAGCGCCACAGGATATGGCTACACCTTC. Amino acids: CASSATGYGYTF. The full variable domain, completed using reference TRBV7-2 and TRBJ1-2, is GAGVSQSPSNKVTEKGKDVELRCDPISGHTALYWYRQSLGQGLEFLIYFQGNSAPDKSGLPSDRFSAERTGGSVSTLTIQRTQQEDSAVYLCASSATGYGYTFGSGTRLTVV.

This clonotype came up a few times. This chain connects TRBV29-1 to TRBJ2-7; no reliable D call. The CDR3 is 11 amino acids. V was trimmed by 4 bases and J by 0 bases, leaving 4 bases between them. CDR1 and CDR2 from the germline V gene are SQVTM and ANQGSEA. The CDR3, as DNA: TGCAGCGTTGGGGCCTCCTACGAGCAGTACTTC. This encodes CSVGASYEQYF.

The rearrangement joins TRBV2 to TRBJ1-1, with TRBD1 matching over 8 bases. CDR3 length: 15 amino acids. The germline gives CDR1 SNHLY, CDR2 FYNNEI. V lost 7 bases to trimming and J lost 6 bases; unmatched junction nucleotides: 13. This chain's CDR3 is CASTKTGAFGPEAFF. CDR3 sequence (DNA): TGTGCCAGCACCAAGACAGGGGCGTTTGGTCCTGAAGCTTTCTTT.

This clonotype appeared a few times. The genes are TRBV6-2 or TRBV6-3 and TRBJ1-2; D is perhaps TRBD1 (5 bases). The CDR3 runs 14 residues. V dropped 4 bases and J dropped 5 bases, with 14 bases sitting between them. From germline, CDR1 is MNHEY and CDR2 SVGEGT. The DNA of the CDR3 is TGTGCCAGCAGTTTCGATGACAGCTCTTATGGCTACACCTTC. Encoded protein: CASSFDDSSYGYTF.

This chain uses TRBV6-2 or TRBV6-3 with TRBJ2-5; D is unresolved. The CDR3 covers 16 residues. Trimming stripped 5 bases from V and 2 bases from J, with 18 bases between. In germline, CDR1 is MNHEY, CDR2 SVGEGT. Written as DNA, the CDR3 is TGTGCCAGCAGTCACGCCCGGGCTTCAAGTCAAGAGACCCAGTACTTC. Translation: CASSHARASSQETQYF.

This clonotype appeared once. The chain combines TRBV14 with TRBJ2-3, with 10 bases identical to TRBD1. The germline gives CDR1 SGHDN, CDR2 FVKESK. CDR3 length equals 18 residues. The V and J ends lost 6 bases and 0 bases, in that order; junction bases with no gene match: 12. CDR3 sequence (DNA): TGTGCCAGCAGTCTCGGGACAGGGGTTTGGACTAGCACAGATACGCAGTATTTT. As protein: CASSLGTGVWTSTDTQYF.

This clonotype was counted only a few times. This chain connects TRBV7-9 to TRBJ2-7; TRBD1 or TRBD2 may be the D gene (5 bases each). Germline CDR1 and CDR2: SEHNR and FQNEAQ (reference sequence). The CDR3 covers 14 residues. With 6 bases removed from V and 4 bases from J, the gap between germline ends came to 16 bases. This chain's CDR3 is CASRPGTLTYEQYF. The CDR3 DNA follows: TGTGCCAGCAGACCCGGGACCCTTACATACGAGCAGTACTTC.

The chain has TRBV10-3 and TRBJ1-2; 11 bases are a match to TRBD1. CDR3 length equals 15 residues. The J segment lost 10 bases and the V segment lost 2 bases, leaving 9 bases of the junction unmatched. Germline loops: CDR1 ENHRY, CDR2 SYGVKD. The CDR3 coding sequence is TGTGCCATCAGTGAGCAAGAGGACAGGGGGCGCGTCTACACCTTC. It is translated as CAISEQEDRGRVYTF.

CDR3 loop: CASSHAGGAIGEQFF. In nucleotides, the CDR3 is TGCGCCAGCAGCCACGCCGGGGGCGCCATAGGGGAGCAGTTCTTC. The chain recombines TRBV5-1 with TRBJ2-1, with D perhaps TRBD1 or TRBD2 (6 bases each). Trimming cost V 4 bases and J 10 bases, with 21 bases left between them. The CDR3 extends over 15 amino acids. Germline loops: CDR1 SGHRS, CDR2 YFSETQ.

V usage is TRBV20-1 and J usage is TRBJ2-1; D may match TRBD1 or TRBD2 (7 bases each). The germline V gene has CDR1 DFQATT and CDR2 SNEGSKA (reference sequence). Trimming removed 6 bases from V and 3 bases from J, with 24 bases in between. This CDR3 contains 17 residues. DNA of the CDR3: TGCAGTGCCGGGAAGGGGGCTAGCGGTGACCTCTACAATGAGCAGTTCTTC. Protein sequence: CSAGKGASGDLYNEQFF.